The entry that follows covers one TCR beta chain sequence. The entry originates in a study of blood T cell repertoires in COVID-19. Across the whole study: COVID-19 samples, acute and convalescent, were from the United States, Italy and Spain. Sample material is recorded as cDNA or gDNA derived from T cells, B-cell-depleted T cells, or PBMCs.

Sequencing was performed with immunoSEQ multiplex PCR; in TCRdb, only in-frame clones are kept and a portion is missing. The sample holds about 320,000 clones, about nine tenths seen once. Recovered status applied to Cohort 3 donors who had two consecutive negative PCRs. It also applied to those with clearance or with symptom resolution. The sequenced sample consisted of PBMCs or T cells enriched from blood (not recorded which). The sequence came from a man between 60 and 70 years old who had recovered from COVID-19.

The CDR3 DNA reads as TGTGCCAGCAGCCGCCATGCGGGGGCAAAATATGGCTACACCTTC. Its protein is CASSRHAGAKYGYTF. The chain carries TRBV27 and TRBJ1-2; weak D call: TRBD1 (6 bases). The CDR3 runs to 15 residues. Trimming left V 6 bases short and J 5 bases short, with 19 bases between. Germline V lookup: CDR1 MNHEY, CDR2 SMNVEV (reference sequence).